This T cell receptor beta chain originates from a study of vaccination and CD4 T cells after COVID-19. Overall study context: Control cultures were given a CEFX pool, an HIV-1 Nef pool, or no peptide.

V was clipped by 5 bases and J by 0 bases; unmatched bases: 7. There are 16 residues in the CDR3. Worth noting for this clonotype: The antigen is unknown.

CD4+ T cells that had been cultured provided DNA sequenced with the Oncomine TCR Beta short-read assay. In TCRdb, the PCR reads were re-called with MiXCR into one record per CDR3 protein. The data show 15,000 to 20,000 distinct CDR3 sequences, around 31% seen once. Regarding treatment: roughly 10-day PBMC culture with coronavirus spike peptide pools or control peptides (ViraFEST assay). Positive PCR dates covered March to December 2020, before US Alpha, Beta and Delta variants. This chain connects TRBV12-3 or TRBV12-4 to TRBJ2-3; 8 bases line up with TRBD2. The sequencing input was cultured CD4+ T cells from blood. The source of this sequence is a human donor with COVID-19. The CDR3 loop reads CASSPRAGVSTDTQYF. The CDR3 nucleotides are TGTGCCAGCAGTCCTCGAGCGGGGGTGAGCACAGATACGCAGTATTTT.